Presented here are 20 T cell receptor beta chains from one specimen sequenced in a study of blood T cells in healthy people across ages. Using a J-beta primer mix together with a sample-barcoded 5' primer, a second PCR was run for roughly 7 to 11 cycles. TCRdb re-called the 5' RACE reads with MiXCR, one entry per CDR3 protein. This sample has more than 800,000 distinct CDR3 sequences, with 45% found just once. Sequences were obtained from blood. The source is a woman aged 55-70 years in good health.

J is TRBJ2-7 and V is TRBV7-9; 9 positions agree with TRBD1. J gave up 7 bases and V 4 bases, and 8 bases lay outside the gene matches. The CDR3 is 14 residues long. Per germline, CDR1 SEHNR and CDR2 FQNEAQ (reference sequence). CDR3 sequence reads: CASSSRDRVWEQYF. DNA for the CDR3: TGTGCCAGCAGCTCCCGGGACAGGGTGTGGGAGCAGTACTTC.

This clonotype has a handful of counts. DNA for the CDR3: TGTGCCAGCAGTTCGCTAACCGAGACATTCTACGAGCAGTACTTC. This sequence encodes CASSSLTETFYEQYF. This chain joins TRBV27 and TRBJ2-7; no definite D call. V gave up 4 bases and J gave up 3 bases, with 16 bases separating them. Germline loops: CDR1 MNHEY, CDR2 SMNVEV (reference sequence). CDR3 length: 15 amino acids.

This clonotype has more than one count but fewer than ten. The chain joins TRBV5-1 to TRBJ2-5; TRBD1 is a possible D gene (6 bases). CDR1 and CDR2 from the germline V gene are SGHRS and YFSETQ. The ends were cut back, 1 base at V and 2 bases at J, with 18 bases in the middle. This CDR3 is built from 17 residues. CDR3 amino acids: CASSLTPRDNRQETQYF. DNA of the CDR3: TGCGCCAGCAGCTTGACGCCCCGGGACAACCGACAAGAGACCCAGTACTTC.

This rearrangement joins TRBV20-1 to TRBJ2-7; D is perhaps TRBD2 (5 bases). The CDR3 spans 14 residues. The V and J ends lost 0 bases and 2 bases respectively, with 11 bases between them. CDR1 DFQATT and CDR2 SNEGSKA come from the germline V gene (reference sequence). The CDR3 sequence is CSARDWGAPYEQYF. The CDR3 DNA is TGCAGTGCTAGAGATTGGGGAGCCCCCTACGAGCAGTACTTC.

This clonotype was detected many times. The chain links TRBV20-1 to TRBJ2-3, with 9 bases that match TRBD2. The CDR3 consists of 17 residues. CDR1 is DFQATT, CDR2 SNEGSKA, per germline (reference sequence). Germline trimming cut 5 bases from V and 5 bases from J; bases unmatched to any gene: 17. The CDR3 nucleotides are TGCAGTGCTTCCGTGGCGGGAGGGCTTTTGGGCAGAGATACGCAGTATTTT. Protein product: CSASVAGGLLGRDTQYF.

This clonotype was found a few times. The chain links TRBV29-1 to TRBJ2-4; a weak D match, TRBD1 (5 bases). With the DNA end fitting TRBJ2-7 better, the J assignment may be wrong. Germline CDR1 SQVTM, CDR2 ANQGSEA. There are 12 residues in the CDR3. CDR3 sequence reads: CSVPGQGHEQYF. The DNA for the CDR3 is TGCAGCGTCCCCGGGCAGGGCCACGAGCAGTACTTC.

V usage is TRBV3-1 and J usage is TRBJ2-2; TRBD1 matches 7 bases. The CDR3 is 15 amino acids. Germline-derived CDR1 and CDR2 are LGHDT and YNNKEL (reference sequence). With V trimmed by 3 bases and J by 7 bases, 8 bases remained unmatched. The CDR3 nucleotides are TGTGCCAGCAGCCATACAGGGGCCCTTGGCGGGGAGCTGTTTTTT. Translated, it gives CASSHTGALGGELFF. The full variable domain, rest sourced from reference TRBV3-1 and TRBJ2-2, is DTAVSQTPKYLVTQMGNDKSIKCEQNLGHDTMYWYKQDSKKFLKIMFSYNNKELIINETVPNRFSPKSPDKAHLNLHINSLELGDSAVYFCASSHTGALGGELFFGEGSRLTVL.

The chain uses TRBV28 and TRBJ1-4; TRBD1 matches at 7 bases. This CDR3 spans 14 amino acids. V dropped 4 bases and J dropped 5; count of bases not matched to a gene: 4. CDR1 and CDR2 from the germline V gene are MDHEN and SYDVKM. This CDR3 reads CASSSGQKNEKLFF. The CDR3 region has the DNA TGTGCCAGCAGTTCGGGACAGAAAAATGAAAAACTGTTTTTT.

The chain joins TRBV29-1 to TRBJ2-1; D not resolved. The V gene's germline CDR1 is SQVTM and CDR2 ANQGSEA. The CDR3 is made up of 11 amino acids. The V gene lost 3 bases and the J gene lost 6 bases, with 6 bases spanning the gap. The CDR3, as DNA: TGCAGCGTTGACCCCCGCAATGAGCAGTTCTTC. It codes for CSVDPRNEQFF.

This clonotype has more than one count but fewer than ten. V usage is TRBV7-6 and J usage is TRBJ2-7; 8 nucleotides align to TRBD1. This CDR3 contains 13 residues. Per germline, CDR1 SGHVS and CDR2 FNYEAQ. V lost 5 bases to trimming and J lost 6 bases; unmatched junction nucleotides: 6. The CDR3 nucleotides read TGTGCCAGCAGCGGGACAGGAGCCTCCGAGCAGTACTTC. Protein sequence: CASSGTGASEQYF.

The genes are TRBV20-1 and TRBJ2-3; unclear D gene. Trimming removed 0 bases at V and 11 bases at J, with 9 bases between. The CDR3 is 11 amino acids. Germline V CDR1 and CDR2: DFQATT, SNEGSKA (reference sequence). The CDR3 nucleotides read TGCAGTGCTAGAGATTACCCCGGGCAGTATTTT. This codes for CSARDYPGQYF.

Only a few counts were recorded for this clonotype. The V and J genes are TRBV10-3 and TRBJ2-4, with 10 positions matching TRBD1. The CDR3 runs to 19 residues. V was clipped by 0 bases and J by 0 bases; unmatched bases: 8. CDR1 is ENHRY, CDR2 SYGVKD, per germline. The CDR3 DNA is TGTGCCATCAGTGAGTCTTGGACAGGGGGACCCTTAGCCAAAAACATTCAGTACTTC. The encoded protein is CAISESWTGGPLAKNIQYF.

The rearrangement uses TRBV29-1 and TRBJ2-3, with D hard to call. V was clipped by 3 bases and J by 1 base, with 5 bases between them. Germline CDR1 is SQVTM and CDR2 is ANQGSEA. CDR3 length: 12 residues. CDR3 coding DNA: TGCAGCGTTGATACAGGCACAGATACGCAGTATTTT. Translating gives CSVDTGTDTQYF.

J is TRBJ2-2 and V is TRBV6-5, with 9 bases aligning to TRBD1. Germline assignment: CDR1 MNHEY and CDR2 SVGAGI. The CDR3 extends over 15 amino acids. J lost 4 bases, V lost 2 bases, and 2 bases had no gene match. CDR3 bases: TGTGCCAGCAGTTACGGACAGGGGAGCACCGGGGAGCTGTTTTTT. Its translation: CASSYGQGSTGELFF.

J is TRBJ2-1 and V is TRBV6-5, with 11 bases aligning to TRBD2. V shed 4 bases and J 4 bases; nucleotides not matched to a gene: 6. This CDR3 is built from 16 residues. CDR1 and CDR2 (germline): MNHEY, SVGAGI. The CDR3 sequence: CASSSLAGGFYNEQFF. CDR3 DNA sequence: TGTGCCAGCAGTTCGCTAGCGGGAGGTTTTTACAATGAGCAGTTCTTC.

This sequence joins TRBV9 and TRBJ2-3, with 11 bases fitting TRBD2. Germline lookup yields CDR1 SGDLS and CDR2 YYNGEE. J was trimmed by 2 bases and V by 0 bases; bases with no gene match: 5. This CDR3 region has 17 residues. The CDR3 bases are TGTGCCAGCAGCGTAGCCATAGCGGGAGGGTCCACAGATACGCAGTATTTT. It translates to CASSVAIAGGSTDTQYF. The variable domain in full, completed from reference TRBV9 and TRBJ2-3, reads DSGVTQTPKHLITATGQRVTLRCSPRSGDLSVYWYQQSLDQGLQFLIQYYNGEERAKGNILERFSAQQFPDLHSELNLSSLELGDSALYFCASSVAIAGGSTDTQYFGPGTRLTVL.

The V and J genes are TRBV20-1 and TRBJ2-4; 12 positions match TRBD1. The CDR3 is 19 amino acids. The germline V gene encodes CDR1 DFQATT and CDR2 SNEGSKA (reference sequence). J lost 7 bases, V lost 0 bases, and 16 bases had no gene match. CDR3 sequence: CSARDGTGGRTFGNNIQYF. The CDR3 nucleotides are TGCAGTGCTAGAGACGGGACAGGGGGCCGGACGTTCGGGAACAACATTCAGTACTTC.

The chain has TRBV4-1 and TRBJ2-6; D is ambiguous. The CDR3 consists of 15 residues. Per the germline V gene, CDR1 is MGHRA and CDR2 is YSYEKL. V gave up 4 bases and J gave up 1 base, with 8 bases separating them. CDR3 region: CASSLVMSGANVLTF. Written as DNA, the CDR3 is TGCGCCAGCAGCCTGGTCATGTCTGGGGCCAACGTCCTGACTTTC.

Turning to this clonotype: The junction does not match germline at one end; this may be a read error. V usage is TRBV7-9 and J usage is TRBJ2-7; 12 bases agree with TRBD2. The J call may be faulty, since TRBJ2-5 better matches the DNA end. This CDR3 contains 19 residues. Germline V lookup: CDR1 SEHNR, CDR2 FQNEAQ (reference sequence). The CDR3 here is CAGSRRLGTSGSGEETQYF. In nucleotides, the CDR3 is TGTGCCGGCAGCCGCCGCCTCGGGACTAGCGGGTCCGGGGAGGAGACCCAGTACTTC.

The chain recombines TRBV6-2 or TRBV6-3 with TRBJ2-1; D unclear. Germline V CDR1 and CDR2: MNHEY, SVGEGT. Between the trimmed V and J ends, which lost 6 bases and 8 bases, there was a span of 14 bases. The CDR3 covers 13 residues. CDR3 region: CASSRPTYYEQFF. In DNA, the CDR3 is TGTGCCAGCAGCCGCCCCACATATTATGAGCAGTTCTTC.